This T cell receptor (beta chain) was identified in a study of T-cell memory formation after mild COVID-19. Study results and limitations: Second-wave clones peaking on day 37 lacked confirmed SARS-CoV-2 specificity. Researchers report contracting CD4+ clones mostly in CM and EM, with CD8+ clones in EMRA.

TCRdb ran MiXCR on the 5' RACE reads and lists one entry per CDR3 protein. Counted here are about 130,000 distinct CDR3 sequences, approximately 5.9% occurring once; the ten biggest clones make up about 2.2%. The CDR3 length is 14 residues. Trimming took 5 bases from V and 0 from J; bases not matched to a gene: 4. The germline V gene encodes CDR1 GTSNPN and CDR2 SVGIG (reference sequence). This clonotype was observed a handful of times. Its target is unknown. Material: PBMCs or a T cell subset sorted from them (not recorded which). The V and J genes are TRBV30 and TRBJ1-1, with 9 bases fitting TRBD1. This clonotype originated in an adult woman who had mild COVID-19 (a few samples of this study predate the infection). Cell type and time point are not known. The DNA of the CDR3 is TGTGCCTGGGGACAGGGGCGAATGAACACTGAAGCTTTCTTT. This translates into CAWGQGRMNTEAFF. The full variable domain, in which reference TRBV30 and TRBJ1-1 provide the parts outside the CDR3, is SQTIHQWPATLVQPVGSPLSLECTVEGTSNPNLYWYRQAAGRGLQLLFYSVGIGQISSEVPQNLSASRPQDRQFILSSKKLLLSDSGFYLCAWGQGRMNTEAFFGQGTRLTVV.